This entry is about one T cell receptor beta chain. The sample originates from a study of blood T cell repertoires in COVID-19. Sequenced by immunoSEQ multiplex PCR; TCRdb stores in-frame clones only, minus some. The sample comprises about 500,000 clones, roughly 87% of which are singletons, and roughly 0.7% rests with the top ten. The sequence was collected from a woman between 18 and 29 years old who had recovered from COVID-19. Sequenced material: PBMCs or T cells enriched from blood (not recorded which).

The CDR3 nucleotides read TGTGCCAGCAGTCAAACGGACTTTTATTACTATAATTCACCCCTCCACTTT. The encoded protein is CASSQTDFYYYNSPLHF. The genes are TRBV2 and TRBJ1-6; D uncertain. V lost 5 bases to trimming and J lost 3 bases, with 17 bases between them. The CDR3 has 17 amino acids. Germline-derived CDR1 and CDR2 are SNHLY and FYNNEI. The full variable domain, its missing parts supplied by reference TRBV2 and TRBJ1-6, is EPEVTQTPSHQVTQMGQEVILRCVPISNHLYFYWYRQILGQKVEFLVSFYNNEISEKSEIFDDQFSVERPDGSNFTLKIRSTKLEDSAMYFCASSQTDFYYYNSPLHFGNGTRLTVT.